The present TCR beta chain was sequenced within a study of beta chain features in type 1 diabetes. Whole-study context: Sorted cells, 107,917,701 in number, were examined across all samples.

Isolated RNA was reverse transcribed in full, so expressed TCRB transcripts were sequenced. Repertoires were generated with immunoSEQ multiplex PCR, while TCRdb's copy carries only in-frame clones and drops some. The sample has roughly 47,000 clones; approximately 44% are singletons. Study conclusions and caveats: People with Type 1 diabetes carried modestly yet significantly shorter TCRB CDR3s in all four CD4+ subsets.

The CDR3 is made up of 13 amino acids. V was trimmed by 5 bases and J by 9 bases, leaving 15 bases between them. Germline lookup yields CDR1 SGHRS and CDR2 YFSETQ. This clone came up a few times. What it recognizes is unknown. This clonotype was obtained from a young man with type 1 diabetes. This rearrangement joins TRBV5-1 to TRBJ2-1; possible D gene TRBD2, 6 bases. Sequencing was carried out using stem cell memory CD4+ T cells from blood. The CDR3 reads CASRRRAEGEQFF. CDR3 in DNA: TGCGCCAGCAGACGGAGGGCCGAGGGTGAGCAGTTCTTC.